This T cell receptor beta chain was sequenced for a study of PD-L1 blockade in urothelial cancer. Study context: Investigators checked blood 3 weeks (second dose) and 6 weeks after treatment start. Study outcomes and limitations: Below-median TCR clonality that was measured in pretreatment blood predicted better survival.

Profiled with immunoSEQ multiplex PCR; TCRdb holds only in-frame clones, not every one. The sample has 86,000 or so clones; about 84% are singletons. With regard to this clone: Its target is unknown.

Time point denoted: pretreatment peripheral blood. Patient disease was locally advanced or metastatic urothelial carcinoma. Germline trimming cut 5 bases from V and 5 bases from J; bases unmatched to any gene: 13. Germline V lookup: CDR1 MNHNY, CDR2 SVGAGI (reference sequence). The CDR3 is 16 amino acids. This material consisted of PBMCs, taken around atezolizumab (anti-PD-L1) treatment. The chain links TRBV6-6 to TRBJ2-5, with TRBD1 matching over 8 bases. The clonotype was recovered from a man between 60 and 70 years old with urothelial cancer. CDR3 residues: CASSTLEQGVAETQYF. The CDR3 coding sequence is TGTGCCAGCAGTACCCTCGAACAGGGGGTAGCCGAGACCCAGTACTTC.